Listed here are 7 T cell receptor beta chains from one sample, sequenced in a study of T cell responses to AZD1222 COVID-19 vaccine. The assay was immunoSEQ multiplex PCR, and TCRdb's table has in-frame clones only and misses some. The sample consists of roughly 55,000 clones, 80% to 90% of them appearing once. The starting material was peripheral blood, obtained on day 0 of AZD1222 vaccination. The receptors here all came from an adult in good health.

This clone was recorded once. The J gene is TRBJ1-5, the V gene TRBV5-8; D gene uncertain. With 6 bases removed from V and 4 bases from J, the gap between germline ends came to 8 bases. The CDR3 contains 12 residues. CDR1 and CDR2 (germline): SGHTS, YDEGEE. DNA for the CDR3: TGTGCCAGCAACACCGCGAATCAGCCCCAGCATTTT. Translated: CASNTANQPQHF.

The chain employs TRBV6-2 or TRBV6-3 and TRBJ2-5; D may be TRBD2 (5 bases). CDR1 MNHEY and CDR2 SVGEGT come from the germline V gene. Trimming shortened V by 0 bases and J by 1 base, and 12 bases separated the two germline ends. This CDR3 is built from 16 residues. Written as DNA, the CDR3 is TGTGCCAGCAGTTACTCGATCGGCGGGTTCCAAGAGACCCAGTACTTC. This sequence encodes CASSYSIGGFQETQYF.

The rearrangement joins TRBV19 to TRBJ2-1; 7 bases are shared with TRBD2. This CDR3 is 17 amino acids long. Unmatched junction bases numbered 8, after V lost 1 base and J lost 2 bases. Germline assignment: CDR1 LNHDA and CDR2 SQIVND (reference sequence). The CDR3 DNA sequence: TGTGCCAGTAGTATAGCTAGGTTTGGGGGGGCCTACAATGAGCAGTTCTTC. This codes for CASSIARFGGAYNEQFF.

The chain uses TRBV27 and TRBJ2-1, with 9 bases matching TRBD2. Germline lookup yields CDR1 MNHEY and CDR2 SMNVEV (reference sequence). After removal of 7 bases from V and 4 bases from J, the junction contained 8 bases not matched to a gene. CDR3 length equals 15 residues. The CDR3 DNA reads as TGTGCCAGCACCTCCGGGACTAGCCGATACAATGAGCAGTTCTTC. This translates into CASTSGTSRYNEQFF.

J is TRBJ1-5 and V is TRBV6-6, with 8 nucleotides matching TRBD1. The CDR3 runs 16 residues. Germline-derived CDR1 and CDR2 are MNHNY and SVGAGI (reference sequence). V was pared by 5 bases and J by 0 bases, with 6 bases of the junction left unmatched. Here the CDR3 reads CASSPMTGASNQPQHF. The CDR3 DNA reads TGTGCCAGCAGTCCAATGACAGGGGCTAGCAATCAGCCCCAGCATTTT.

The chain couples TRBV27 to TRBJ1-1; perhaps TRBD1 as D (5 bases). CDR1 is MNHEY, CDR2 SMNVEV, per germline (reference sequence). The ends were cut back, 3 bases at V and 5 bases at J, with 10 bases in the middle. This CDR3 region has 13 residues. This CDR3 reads CASSFQGRTEAFF. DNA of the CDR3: TGTGCCAGCAGTTTCCAGGGTAGGACTGAAGCTTTCTTT.

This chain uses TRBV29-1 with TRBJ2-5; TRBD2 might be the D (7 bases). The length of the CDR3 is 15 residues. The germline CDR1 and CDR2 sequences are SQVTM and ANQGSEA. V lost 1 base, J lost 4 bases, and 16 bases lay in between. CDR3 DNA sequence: TGCAGCGTTGAAGGAAGGGGGGGCTTGAGAGAGACCCAGTACTTC. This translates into CSVEGRGGLRETQYF.